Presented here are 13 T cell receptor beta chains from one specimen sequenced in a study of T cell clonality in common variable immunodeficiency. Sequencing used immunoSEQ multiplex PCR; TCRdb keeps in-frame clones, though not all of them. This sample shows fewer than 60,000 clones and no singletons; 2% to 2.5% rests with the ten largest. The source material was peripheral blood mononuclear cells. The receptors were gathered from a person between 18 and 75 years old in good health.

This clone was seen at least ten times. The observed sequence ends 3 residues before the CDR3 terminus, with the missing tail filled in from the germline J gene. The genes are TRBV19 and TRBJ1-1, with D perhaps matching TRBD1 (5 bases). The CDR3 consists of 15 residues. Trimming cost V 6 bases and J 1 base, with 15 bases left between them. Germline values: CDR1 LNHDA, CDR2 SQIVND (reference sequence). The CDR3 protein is CASRRRGRANTEAFF. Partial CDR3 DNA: TGTGCCAGTAGACGAAGGGGCAGGGCGAACACTGAA.

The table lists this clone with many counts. The sequenced part of the CDR3 DNA is TGTGCCAGCAGAGGACAGGAAGACTATGGC. Translated, it gives CASRGQEDYG. The CDR3 as a whole reads CASRGQEDYGYTF. The chain employs TRBV28 and TRBJ1-2; 7 positions match TRBD1. The read terminates 3 residues ahead of where the CDR3 ends, so the germline J gene completes it. This CDR3 is 13 amino acids long. From germline, CDR1 is MDHEN and CDR2 SYDVKM. The junction had 4 bases not matched to a gene; V was cut back by 6 bases and J by 3 bases.

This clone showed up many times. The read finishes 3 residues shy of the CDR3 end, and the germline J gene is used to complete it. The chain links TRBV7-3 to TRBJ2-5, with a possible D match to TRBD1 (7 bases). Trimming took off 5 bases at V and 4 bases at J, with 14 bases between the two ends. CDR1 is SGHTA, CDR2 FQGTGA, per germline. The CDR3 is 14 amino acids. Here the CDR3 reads CASSRGGGSETQYF. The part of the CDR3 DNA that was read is TGTGCCAGCAGCAGAGGAGGGGGCTCAGAGACC.

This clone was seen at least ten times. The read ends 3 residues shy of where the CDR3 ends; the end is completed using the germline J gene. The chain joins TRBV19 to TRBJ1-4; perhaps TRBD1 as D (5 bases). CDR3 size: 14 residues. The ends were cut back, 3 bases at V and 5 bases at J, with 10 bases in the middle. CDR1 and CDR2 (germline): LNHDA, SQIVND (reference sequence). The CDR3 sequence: CASSISGANEKLFF. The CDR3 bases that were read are TGTGCCAGTAGTATCAGCGGGGCGAATGAAAAA.

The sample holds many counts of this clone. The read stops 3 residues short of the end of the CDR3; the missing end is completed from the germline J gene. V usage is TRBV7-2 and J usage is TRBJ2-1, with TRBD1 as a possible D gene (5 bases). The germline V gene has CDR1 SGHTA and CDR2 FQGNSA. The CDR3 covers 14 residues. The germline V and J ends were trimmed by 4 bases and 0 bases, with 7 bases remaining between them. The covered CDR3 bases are TGTGCCAGCAGCTGGGGCAGCTCCTACAATGAG. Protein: CASSWGSSYNE. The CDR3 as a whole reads CASSWGSSYNEQFF.

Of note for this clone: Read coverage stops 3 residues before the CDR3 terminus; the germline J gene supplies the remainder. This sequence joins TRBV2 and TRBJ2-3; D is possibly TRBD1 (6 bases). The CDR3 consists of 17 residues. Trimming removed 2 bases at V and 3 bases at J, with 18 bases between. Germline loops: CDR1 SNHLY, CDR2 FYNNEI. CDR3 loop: CASSEPTGAHWTDTQYF. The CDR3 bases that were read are TGTGCCAGCAGTGAACCGACAGGAGCTCACTGGACAGATACG.

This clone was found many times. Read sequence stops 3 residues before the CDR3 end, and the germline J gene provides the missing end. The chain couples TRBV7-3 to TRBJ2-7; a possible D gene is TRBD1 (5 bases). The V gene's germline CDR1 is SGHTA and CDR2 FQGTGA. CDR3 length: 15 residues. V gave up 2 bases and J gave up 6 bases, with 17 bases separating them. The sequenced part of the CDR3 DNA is TGTGCCAGCAGCTTAGGGCCAGGGAACAACCTCGAG. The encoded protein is CASSLGPGNNLE. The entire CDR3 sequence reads CASSLGPGNNLEQYF.

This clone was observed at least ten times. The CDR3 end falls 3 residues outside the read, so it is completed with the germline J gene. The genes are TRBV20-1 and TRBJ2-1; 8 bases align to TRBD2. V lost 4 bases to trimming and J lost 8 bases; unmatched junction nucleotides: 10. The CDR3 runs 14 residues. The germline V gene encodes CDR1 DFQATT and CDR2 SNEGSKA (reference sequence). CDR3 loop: CSAIRGLERDEQFF. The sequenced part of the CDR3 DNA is TGCAGTGCTATCAGGGGACTAGAACGGGATGAG.

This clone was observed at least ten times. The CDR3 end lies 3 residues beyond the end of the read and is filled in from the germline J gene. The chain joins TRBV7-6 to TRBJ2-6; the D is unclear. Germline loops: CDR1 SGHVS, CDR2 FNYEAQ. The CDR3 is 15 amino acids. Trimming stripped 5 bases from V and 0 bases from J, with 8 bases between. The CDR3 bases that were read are TGTGCCAGCAGCCCCGCGGACTCTGGGGCCAACGTC. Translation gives CASSPADSGANV. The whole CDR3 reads CASSPADSGANVLTF.

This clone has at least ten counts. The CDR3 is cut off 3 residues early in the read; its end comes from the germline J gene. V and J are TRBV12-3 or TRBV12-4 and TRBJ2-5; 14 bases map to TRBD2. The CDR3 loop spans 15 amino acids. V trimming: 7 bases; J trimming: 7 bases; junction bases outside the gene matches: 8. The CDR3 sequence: CASTLDGLAGGTQYF. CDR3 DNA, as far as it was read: TGTGCCAGCACCCTCGACGGACTAGCGGGGGGGACC.

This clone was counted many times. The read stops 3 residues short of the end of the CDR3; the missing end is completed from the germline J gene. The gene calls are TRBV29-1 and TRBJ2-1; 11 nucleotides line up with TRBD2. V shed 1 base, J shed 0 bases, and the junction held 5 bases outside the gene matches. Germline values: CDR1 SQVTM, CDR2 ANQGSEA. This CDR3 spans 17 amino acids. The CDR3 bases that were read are TGCAGCGTTGAAGGTATAGCGGGGGGGAGCTCCTACAATGAG. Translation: CSVEGIAGGSSYNE. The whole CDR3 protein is CSVEGIAGGSSYNEQFF.

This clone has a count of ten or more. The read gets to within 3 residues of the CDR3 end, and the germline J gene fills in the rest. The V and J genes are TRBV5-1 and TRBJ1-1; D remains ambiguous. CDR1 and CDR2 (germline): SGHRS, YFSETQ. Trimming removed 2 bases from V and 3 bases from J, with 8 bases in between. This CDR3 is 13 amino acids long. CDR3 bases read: TGCGCCAGCAGCTTCAACATTGACACTGAA. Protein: CASSFNIDTE. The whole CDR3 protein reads CASSFNIDTEAFF.

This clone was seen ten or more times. CDR3 residues: CASSSGLAGDEQYF. CDR3 DNA, as far as it was read: TGTGCCAGCAGTTCCGGACTAGCGGGGGACGAG. The chain combines TRBV5-4 with TRBJ2-7; 13 bases match TRBD2. The read ends 3 residues shy of where the CDR3 ends; the end is completed using the germline J gene. The CDR3 is 14 amino acids. Looked up from germline, CDR1 is SGHNT and CDR2 is YYREEE (reference sequence). V trimming: 5 bases; J trimming: 5 bases; junction bases outside the gene matches: 4.